The present T cell receptor (beta chain) was sequenced within a study of shared clonotypes between healthy human individuals. General study findings and limits: Rarefaction curves obtained for sorted subsets showed sequencing incomplete despite large depth.

Concerning this clone: Its target is not known.

Division of CD4+ cells produced a CD45RA+ naive subset and a CD45RA-negative memory subset. Sequencing used immunoSEQ multiplex PCR; TCRdb keeps in-frame clones, though not all of them. Among some 2,500,000 clones listed, roughly 92% were seen once. Sample: naive CD4+ T cells from PBMCs. Subset here: CD45RA+ positively selected. The origin of this receptor is a man between 18 and 29 years old in good health. Some clones in this sample may be carry-over from other donors' samples.

The DNA for the CDR3 is TGCGCCAGCAGCCAAGATCTCAGAGACAGGTGGAACACCGGGGAGCTGTTTTTT. The encoded protein is CASSQDLRDRWNTGELFF. V and J are TRBV4-1 and TRBJ2-2; the D gene is possibly TRBD1 (6 bases). The V gene lost 0 bases and the J gene lost 1 base, with 15 bases spanning the gap. The germline gives CDR1 MGHRA, CDR2 YSYEKL. CDR3 length: 18 residues.